These T cell receptor beta chains were read from a single sample in a study of blood T cell repertoires in COVID-19. TCRdb's copy holds only in-frame clones and misses some; the assay was immunoSEQ multiplex PCR. The sample has approximately 170,000 clones, around 86% seen once; the top ten hold roughly 7.3%. Sequenced sample: peripheral blood. These TCRs come from an elderly woman in a cohort sampled during active or convalescent COVID-19. Both conserved end residues are part of each CDR3. The D gene is left open where the match is weak. The size of a clone is reported for some rows only, either as once, few or many, or as a class for expanded clones.

clone size	D gene	V gene	J gene	CDR3 protein	CDR3 DNA
few	TRBD1	TRBV5-6	TRBJ1-2	CASMTGWHGYTF	TGTGCCAGTATGACAGGGTGGCATGGCTACACCTTC
once	TRBD1	TRBV18	TRBJ1-1	CASSAGQGAGAFF	TGTGCCAGCTCAGCGGGACAGGGGGCTGGAGCTTTCTTT
-	TRBD2	TRBV18	TRBJ2-7	CASSPPSGRPHEQYF	TGTGCCAGCTCACCACCGTCCGGGAGGCCCCACGAGCAGTACTTC
-	-	TRBV19	TRBJ1-5	CASSTRTQVDSNQPQHF	TGTGCCAGTAGTACCAGAACCCAGGTAGATAGCAATCAGCCCCAGCATTTT
once	-	TRBV6-5	TRBJ1-1	CASSYGGRTEAFF	TGTGCCAGCAGTTACGGGGGCCGTACTGAAGCTTTCTTT
-	TRBD1	TRBV4-3	TRBJ1-3	CASSRTGDSGNTIYF	TGCGCCAGCAGCCGGACAGGGGACTCTGGAAACACCATATATTTT
-	-	TRBV5-5	TRBJ1-1	CASSLRGVIAEAFF	TGTGCCAGCAGCTTGCGGGGGGTCATCGCTGAAGCTTTCTTT
once	TRBD1	TRBV6-2/TRBV6-3	TRBJ1-2	CASSLRDRGTRYTF	TGTGCCAGCAGTCTCCGGGACAGGGGGACGCGCTACACCTTC
-	TRBD1	TRBV11-2	TRBJ1-1	CASRKTGQRTEAFF	TGTGCCAGCCGTAAGACAGGGCAGAGGACTGAAGCTTTCTTT
-	-	TRBV7-2	TRBJ2-7	CARQLFPHTGSIHEQYF	TGTGCCAGACAGCTTTTTCCTCACACAGGTTCAATCCACGAGCAGTACTTC
-	-	TRBV5-1	TRBJ1-4	CASSLAGTPGEKLFF	TGCGCCAGCAGCTTGGCCGGCACTCCCGGGGAAAAACTGTTTTTT
-	-	TRBV7-8	TRBJ2-7	CASSLARTRIYEQYF	TGTGCCAGCAGCTTAGCGCGCACCAGGATCTACGAGCAGTACTTC
-	-	TRBV4-1	TRBJ1-3	CASSQDRVSGNTIYF	TGCGCCAGCAGCCAAGACAGGGTCTCTGGAAACACCATATATTTT
-	TRBD2	TRBV9	TRBJ2-3	CASSRLAGGSTDTQYF	TGTGCCAGCAGTCGACTAGCGGGAGGTAGCACAGATACGCAGTATTTT